The 24 T cell receptor beta chains in this list originate from one sample, sequenced in a study of T cell responses to AZD1222 COVID-19 vaccine (TCRdb year 2021). Library creation used the immunoSEQ multiplex PCR assay. This is the immuneACCESS table as TCRdb keeps it, with only in-frame sequences that have V and J called. A part of the clones is gone; compared with another copy, unresolved V genes explain less than half, and the rest is unexplained. This sample comprises approximately 75,000 clones, around 86% of them detected only once. The ten biggest clones cover 15% to 20% of the sample. Read against the paper, the sample's time point label means: about 28 days (+/-7) after the second vaccine dose. The sample was peripheral blood, taken 28 days after the second AZD1222 dose. The receptors originated from an adult who received the AZD1222 COVID-19 vaccine.

The CDR3 region is CASSVGLAEQTYGYTF. The CDR3 nucleotides are TGTGCCAGCAGCGTAGGACTGGCGGAACAGACCTATGGCTACACCTTC. The J gene is TRBJ1-2, the V gene TRBV9; D not resolved. Germline V gives CDR1 SGDLS, CDR2 YYNGEE. The CDR3 runs to 16 residues. Trimming cost V 0 bases and J 4 bases, with 16 bases left between them.

CDR3 loop: CASSGFTQPGQRNTGELFF. For the CDR3, the DNA is TGTGCCAGCAGCGGATTTACGCAGCCGGGACAGCGGAACACCGGGGAGCTGTTTTTT. The V call is TRBV14, the J call TRBJ2-2; 7 nucleotides line up with TRBD1. CDR3 length: 19 residues. Germline assignment: CDR1 SGHDN and CDR2 FVKESK. V lost 5 bases and J lost 1; bases outside the gene matches: 16.

J is TRBJ1-2 and V is TRBV28, with D possibly TRBD1 on 5 matching bases. The ends were cut back, 2 bases at V and 4 bases at J, with 11 bases in the middle. CDR1 is MDHEN and CDR2 is SYDVKM in the germline V gene. The CDR3 loop spans 14 amino acids. The CDR3 loop reads CASSLGQGRYGYTF. In DNA form, the CDR3 reads TGTGCCAGCAGTTTAGGGCAGGGACGCTATGGCTACACCTTC.

This clone was recorded only once. The rearrangement uses TRBV10-3 and TRBJ1-1; D remains unclear. The germline CDR1 and CDR2 sequences are ENHRY and SYGVKD. The V and J ends lost 0 bases and 5 bases respectively, with 7 bases between them. This CDR3 is built from 13 residues. CDR3 amino acids: CAISESIGTEAFF. CDR3 bases: TGTGCCATCAGTGAGTCGATCGGGACTGAAGCTTTCTTT.

The chain combines TRBV14 with TRBJ1-2; 9 positions match TRBD1. CDR3 length equals 15 residues. CDR1 is SGHDN and CDR2 is FVKESK in the germline V gene. Trimming cost V 1 base and J 10 bases; bases outside gene matches: 10. This CDR3 reads CASSQGEGTGTTYTF. DNA for the CDR3: TGTGCCAGCAGCCAAGGGGAAGGGACAGGGACCACCTACACCTTC.

The V call is TRBV6-5, the J call TRBJ1-1; D not certain. The CDR3 length is 12 residues. Germline assignment: CDR1 MNHEY and CDR2 SVGAGI. Trimming removed 6 bases at V and 4 bases at J, with 9 bases between. The CDR3 here is CASRPTGTEAFF. In DNA, the CDR3 is TGTGCCAGCAGACCCACGGGCACTGAAGCTTTCTTT.

The rearrangement uses TRBV12-3 or TRBV12-4 and TRBJ1-2, with D tentatively TRBD1 (5 bases). V lost 3 bases to trimming and J lost 8 bases, with 13 bases between them. The CDR3 sequence is 13 residues long. The chain's CDR3 is CASSFSGMEGYTF. Written as DNA, the CDR3 is TGTGCCAGCAGTTTCTCAGGGATGGAAGGCTACACCTTC.

The gene calls are TRBV7-8 and TRBJ1-2, with a possible D match to TRBD1 (5 bases). The V and J ends lost 0 bases and 2 bases respectively, with 10 bases between them. The CDR3 spans 15 residues. Germline assignment: CDR1 SGHVS and CDR2 FQNEAQ. CDR3 amino acids: CASSLAATENYGYTF. Written as DNA, the CDR3 is TGTGCCAGCAGCTTAGCGGCGACAGAGAACTATGGCTACACCTTC.

The rearrangement links TRBV28 to TRBJ1-5; maybe TRBD1 (6 bases). The V gene's germline CDR1 is MDHEN and CDR2 SYDVKM. This CDR3 is 14 amino acids long. V lost 3 bases and J lost 0, with 6 bases in between. DNA for the CDR3: TGTGCCAGCAGTTTCAGGGGTAGCAATCAGCCCCAGCATTTT. It specifies CASSFRGSNQPQHF.

The rearrangement joins TRBV11-1 to TRBJ1-1, with no clear D. Germline V gives CDR1 SGHAT, CDR2 FQDESV (reference sequence). The CDR3 is 14 amino acids. Trimming took 2 bases from V and 3 from J, leaving 10 bases between them. The chain's CDR3 is CASSLWSGDTEAFF. The CDR3 DNA sequence: TGTGCCAGCAGCTTATGGTCCGGGGACACTGAAGCTTTCTTT.

The chain has TRBV28 and TRBJ1-4; D is ambiguous. The CDR3 consists of 13 residues. The V end was cut by 3 bases, the J end by 4 bases, with 6 bases between. Germline lookup yields CDR1 MDHEN and CDR2 SYDVKM. The CDR3 coding sequence is TGTGCCAGCAGTTTCGGAGATAATGAAAAACTGTTTTTT. Translated: CASSFGDNEKLFF.

This chain joins TRBV27 and TRBJ1-6; D possibly corresponds to TRBD1 (6 bases). The V gene lost 6 bases and the J gene lost 7 bases, with 13 bases spanning the gap. This CDR3 comprises 14 residues. Germline CDR1 and CDR2: MNHEY and SMNVEV (reference sequence). Here the CDR3 DNA reads TGTGCCAGCAGGGAACAGGGTCACAATTCACCCCTCCACTTT. It is translated as CASREQGHNSPLHF.

The chain is built from TRBV11-2 and TRBJ2-7, with D tentatively TRBD1 or TRBD2 (5 bases each). Germline CDR1 SGHAT, CDR2 FQNNGV. The CDR3 covers 15 residues. Trimming removed 4 bases at V and 3 bases at J, with 16 bases between. The CDR3 region is CASSSLRGAGYEQYF. CDR3 in DNA: TGTGCCAGCAGCTCATTGAGGGGCGCTGGCTACGAGCAGTACTTC.

V gene TRBV30 combines with J gene TRBJ1-1; 8 nucleotides align to TRBD1. V lost 2 bases and J lost 6; bases outside the gene matches: 11. CDR1 is GTSNPN, CDR2 SVGIG, per germline (reference sequence). CDR3 length: 15 residues. The CDR3 nucleotides are TGTGCCTGGAGTCTGCCCGGACAGGGAAAGGCTGAAGCTTTCTTT. Its translation: CAWSLPGQGKAEAFF.

This chain uses TRBV5-4 with TRBJ1-1; possibly TRBD1 for D (5 bases). V was cut by 0 bases and J by 6 bases, with 9 bases left in between. There are 13 residues in the CDR3. Germline V gene data show CDR1 as SGHNT and CDR2 as YYREEE (reference sequence). The CDR3 here is CASSLAGTPEAFF. The CDR3 bases are TGTGCCAGCAGCTTGGCGGGGACCCCTGAAGCTTTCTTT.

J is TRBJ1-1 and V is TRBV3-1 (or the pseudogene TRBV3-2), with D hard to call. Germline-derived CDR1 and CDR2 are LGHDT and YNNKEL (reference sequence). The germline V and J ends were trimmed by 6 bases and 0 bases, with 8 bases remaining between them. The CDR3 runs to 13 residues. The CDR3 reads CASRPRLNTEAFF. As DNA, the CDR3 is TGTGCCAGCAGACCGAGGTTGAACACTGAAGCTTTCTTT.

This clone occurred once. CDR3 sequence reads: CSVSGGGLSSGNTIYF. CDR3 nucleotide sequence: TGCAGCGTTTCAGGGGGGGGACTAAGCTCTGGAAACACCATATATTTT. The gene calls are TRBV29-1 and TRBJ1-3; 7 nucleotides align to TRBD1. After removal of 5 bases from V and 0 bases from J, the junction contained 10 bases not matched to a gene. This CDR3 has 16 amino acids. Looked up from germline, CDR1 is SQVTM and CDR2 is ANQGSEA.

The DNA for the CDR3 is TGTGCCAGCTGGAGGCGGGGGGGCCTCACAGATACGCAGTATTTT. It is translated as CASWRRGGLTDTQYF. The chain carries TRBV5-6 and TRBJ2-3; 9 bases line up with TRBD2. V shed 7 bases and J 2 bases; nucleotides not matched to a gene: 8. The germline V gene encodes CDR1 SGHDT and CDR2 YYEEEE. The CDR3 is 15 amino acids.

This clone was seen just once. The rearrangement links TRBV30 to TRBJ1-2; 9 positions agree with TRBD1. Germline CDR1 is GTSNPN and CDR2 is SVGIG (reference sequence). The V segment lost 7 bases and the J segment 8 bases; nucleotides outside the gene matches: 11. The CDR3 contains 13 residues. The CDR3 loop reads CAFSPGQGRGYTF. Written as DNA, the CDR3 is TGTGCCTTTTCTCCGGGACAGGGACGAGGCTACACCTTC.

V usage is TRBV20-1 and J usage is TRBJ1-2; D is uncertain. The V gene lost 3 bases and the J gene lost 6 bases, with 8 bases spanning the gap. Germline V gene lookup returns CDR1 DFQATT and CDR2 SNEGSKA (reference sequence). The CDR3 consists of 11 residues. CDR3 region: CSAREGNGYTF. Here the CDR3 DNA reads TGCAGTGCTAGGGAGGGCAATGGCTACACCTTC.

The chain combines TRBV18 with TRBJ1-1; D is possibly TRBD1 (5 bases). V was shortened by 2 bases and J by 4 bases, with 14 bases between the two germline ends. From germline, CDR1 is KGHSH and CDR2 LQKENI. The length of the CDR3 is 15 residues. CDR3 amino acids: CASSPMKGVGTEAFF. DNA of the CDR3: TGTGCCAGCTCACCAATGAAAGGGGTTGGCACTGAAGCTTTCTTT. The variable domain in full, completed from reference TRBV18 and TRBJ1-1, reads NAGVMQNPRHLVRRRGQEARLRCSPMKGHSHVYWYRQLPEEGLKFMVYLQKENIIDESGMPKERFSAEFPKEGPSILRIQQVVRGDSAAYFCASSPMKGVGTEAFFGQGTRLTVV.

V usage is TRBV3-1 (or the pseudogene TRBV3-2) and J usage is TRBJ2-5; no firm D call. Trimming shortened V by 1 base and J by 2 bases, and 14 bases separated the two germline ends. The CDR3 loop spans 16 amino acids. CDR1 is LGHDT, CDR2 YNNKEL, per germline (reference sequence). The CDR3 nucleotides read TGTGCCAGCAGCCAAGCCCGGCCCGACCTTCAAGAGACCCAGTACTTC. This encodes CASSQARPDLQETQYF.

The V gene is TRBV29-1, the J gene TRBJ2-7; possible D gene TRBD1, 6 bases. Trimming shortened V by 6 bases and J by 3 bases, and 12 bases separated the two germline ends. CDR3 size: 12 residues. Germline CDR1 SQVTM, CDR2 ANQGSEA. The CDR3 protein is CSVGQSFYEQYF. The CDR3 DNA sequence: TGCAGCGTGGGACAAAGCTTCTACGAGCAGTACTTC.

This clone was seen more than once but under ten times. The chain carries TRBV7-9 and TRBJ2-7; perhaps TRBD2 as D (5 bases). Looked up from germline, CDR1 is SEHNR and CDR2 is FQNEAQ (reference sequence). V was pared by 2 bases and J by 1 base, with 18 bases between. The CDR3 covers 17 residues. Here the CDR3 reads CASSLNLLGAPSYEQYF. The CDR3 coding sequence is TGTGCCAGCAGCTTAAACCTATTGGGAGCTCCTTCCTACGAGCAGTACTTC.